This T cell receptor beta chain was retrieved from a study of T-cell reconstitution after alpha-beta-depleted transplantation in children. Preparing the TCRbeta library involved the use of unique molecular identifiers. TCRdb ran MiXCR on the PCR reads and lists one entry per CDR3 protein. The sample records roughly 170,000 distinct CDR3 sequences, approximately 6.6% being singletons. Germline-derived CDR1 and CDR2 are SNHLY and FYNNEI. This CDR3 contains 13 residues. Trimming pared 3 bases from V and 4 bases from J, leaving 9 bases between. Specimen: PBMCs from the stem cell graft donor, collected from the stem cell graft. The clonotype originates from a human donor who donated a stem cell graft to a child with Wiskott-Aldrich syndrome. The rearrangement uses TRBV2 and TRBJ2-5; D perhaps matches TRBD1 (6 bases). The CDR3 sequence is CASSELGGETQYF. DNA of the CDR3: TGTGCCAGCAGTGAGTTAGGGGGAGAGACCCAGTACTTC.